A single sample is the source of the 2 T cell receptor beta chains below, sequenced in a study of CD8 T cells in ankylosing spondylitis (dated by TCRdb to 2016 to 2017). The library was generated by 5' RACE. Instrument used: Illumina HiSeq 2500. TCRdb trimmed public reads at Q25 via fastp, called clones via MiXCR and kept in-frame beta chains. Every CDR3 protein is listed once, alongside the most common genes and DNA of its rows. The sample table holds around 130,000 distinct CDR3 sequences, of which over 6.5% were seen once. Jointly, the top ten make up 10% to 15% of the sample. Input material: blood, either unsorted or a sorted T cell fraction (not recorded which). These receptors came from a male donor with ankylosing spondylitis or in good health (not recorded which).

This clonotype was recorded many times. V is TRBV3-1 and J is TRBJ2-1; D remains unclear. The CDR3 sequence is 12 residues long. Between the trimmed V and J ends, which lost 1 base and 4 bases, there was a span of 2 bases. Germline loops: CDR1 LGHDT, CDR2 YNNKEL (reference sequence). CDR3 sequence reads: CASSQVYNEQFF. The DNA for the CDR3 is TGTGCCAGCAGCCAAGTATACAATGAGCAGTTCTTC.

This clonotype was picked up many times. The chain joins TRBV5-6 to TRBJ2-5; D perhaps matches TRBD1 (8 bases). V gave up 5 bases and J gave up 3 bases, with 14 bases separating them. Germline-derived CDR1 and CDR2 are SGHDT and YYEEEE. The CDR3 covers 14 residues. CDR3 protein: CASRYTGGEETQYF. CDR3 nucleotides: TGTGCCAGCAGATATACAGGGGGGGAAGAGACCCAGTACTTC. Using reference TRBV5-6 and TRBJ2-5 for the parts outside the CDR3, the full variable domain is DAGVTQSPTHLIKTRGQQVTLRCSPKSGHDTVSWYQQALGQGPQFIFQYYEEEERQRGNFPDRFSGHQFPNYSSELNVNALLLGDSALYLCASRYTGGEETQYFGPGTRLLVL.